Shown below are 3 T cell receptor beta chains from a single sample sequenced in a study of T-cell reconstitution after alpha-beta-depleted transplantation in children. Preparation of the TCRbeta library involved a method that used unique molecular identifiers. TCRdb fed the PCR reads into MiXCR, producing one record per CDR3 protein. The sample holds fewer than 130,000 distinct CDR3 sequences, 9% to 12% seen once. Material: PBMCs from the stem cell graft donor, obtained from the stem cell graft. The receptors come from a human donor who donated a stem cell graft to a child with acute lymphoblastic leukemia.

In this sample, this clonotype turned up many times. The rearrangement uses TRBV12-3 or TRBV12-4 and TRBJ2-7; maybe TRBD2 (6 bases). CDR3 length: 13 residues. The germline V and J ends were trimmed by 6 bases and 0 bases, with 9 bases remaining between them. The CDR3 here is CASSLALSYEQYF. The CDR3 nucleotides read TGTGCCAGCAGCCTAGCGCTCTCCTACGAGCAGTACTTC.

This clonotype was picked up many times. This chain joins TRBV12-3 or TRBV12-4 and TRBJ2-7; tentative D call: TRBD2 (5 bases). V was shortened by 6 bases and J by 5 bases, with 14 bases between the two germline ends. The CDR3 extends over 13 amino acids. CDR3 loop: CASRRVGSNEQYF. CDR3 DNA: TGTGCCAGCAGACGGGTGGGGAGCAACGAGCAGTACTTC.

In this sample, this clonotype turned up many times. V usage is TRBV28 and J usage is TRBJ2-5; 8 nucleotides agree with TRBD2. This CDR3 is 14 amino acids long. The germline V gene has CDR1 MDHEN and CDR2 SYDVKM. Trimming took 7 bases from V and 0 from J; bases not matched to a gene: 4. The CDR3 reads CASTKRGYQETQYF. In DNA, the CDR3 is TGTGCCAGCACGAAGCGGGGGTACCAAGAGACCCAGTACTTC.